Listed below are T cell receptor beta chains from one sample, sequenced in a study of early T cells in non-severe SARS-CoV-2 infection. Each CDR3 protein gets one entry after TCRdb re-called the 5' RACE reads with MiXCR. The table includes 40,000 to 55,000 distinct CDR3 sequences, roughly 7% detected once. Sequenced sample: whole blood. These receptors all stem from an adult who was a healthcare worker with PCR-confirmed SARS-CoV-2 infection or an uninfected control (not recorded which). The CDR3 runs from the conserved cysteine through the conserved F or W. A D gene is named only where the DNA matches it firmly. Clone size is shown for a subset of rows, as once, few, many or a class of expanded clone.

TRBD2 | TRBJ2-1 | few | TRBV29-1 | TGCAGCGCTAGCGGGGGGGCCGATGAGCAGTTCTTC | CSASGGADEQFF
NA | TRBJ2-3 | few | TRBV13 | TGTGCCAGCAGCTCCATAGCGACAACGGGCACAGATACGCAGTATTTT | CASSSIATTGTDTQYF
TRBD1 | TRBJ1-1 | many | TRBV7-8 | TGTGTCTATACCCCGGACAGGGGTGTGAACACTGAAGCTTTCTTT | CVYTPDRGVNTEAFF
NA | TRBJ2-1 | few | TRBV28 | TGTGCCAGCAGTTTGAGCGGAGCCGACAATGAGCAGTTCTTC | CASSLSGADNEQFF
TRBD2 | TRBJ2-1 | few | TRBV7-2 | TGTGCCAGCAGCTCTATGGGACTAGCGGGGTATTCCTACAATGAGCAGTTCTTC | CASSSMGLAGYSYNEQFF
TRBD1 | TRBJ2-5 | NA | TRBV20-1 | TGCAGTGCTAGGGACAGGGGGCGCCCCCAAGAGACCCAGTACTTC | CSARDRGRPQETQYF
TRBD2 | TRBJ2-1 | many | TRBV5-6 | TGTGCCAGCAGCTTGATAGCGGGGGACTACAATGAGCAGTTCTTC | CASSLIAGDYNEQFF
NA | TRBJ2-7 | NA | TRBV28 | TGTGCCAGCAGTTTATGGGATACCTACGAGCAGTACTTC | CASSLWDTYEQYF
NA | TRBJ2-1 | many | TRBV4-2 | TGTGCCAGCAGCCAACGTAGGGATGAGCAGTTCTTC | CASSQRRDEQFF
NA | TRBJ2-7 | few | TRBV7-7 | TGTGCCAGCAGCCCCTGTCCGGAGCAGTACTTC | CASSPCPEQYF
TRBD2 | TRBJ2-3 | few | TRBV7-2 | TGTGCCAGCAGTTTCCTAGCGGGGGGCGGAGGCACAGATACGCAGTATTTT | CASSFLAGGGGTDTQYF
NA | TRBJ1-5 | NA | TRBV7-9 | TGTGCCAGCAGCTTAGCAGTGGGACCGCCAGGAGGTCAGCCCCAGCATTTT | CASSLAVGPPGGQPQHF
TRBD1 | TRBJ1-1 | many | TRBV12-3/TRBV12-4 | TGTGCCAGCAGGACCACAGGGGGCGTATCAGACGCTTTCTTT | CASRTTGGVSDAFF
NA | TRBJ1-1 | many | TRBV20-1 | TGCAGTGCTAGAGACAGAGCTCGGAACACTGAAGCTTTCTTT | CSARDRARNTEAFF
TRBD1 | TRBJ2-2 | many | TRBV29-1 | TGCAGCGTTGAAGGTGGGACAGGAAACACCGGGGAGCTGTTTTTT | CSVEGGTGNTGELFF
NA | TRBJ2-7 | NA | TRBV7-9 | TGTGCCAGCAGCCCCAGGGGTCACCCCTACGAGCAGTACTTC | CASSPRGHPYEQYF
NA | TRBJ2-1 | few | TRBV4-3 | TGCGCCAGCAGCCAAGAATGGGCCCACACCTACAATGAGCAGTTCTTC | CASSQEWAHTYNEQFF
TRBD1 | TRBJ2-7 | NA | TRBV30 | TGTGCCTGGAGGGGGGACAGGGAAGAGCAGTACTTC | CAWRGDREEQYF
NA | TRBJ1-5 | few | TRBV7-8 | TGTGCCAGCAGCTCCCCGACCGGGGATAGCAATCAGCCCCAGCATTTT | CASSSPTGDSNQPQHF
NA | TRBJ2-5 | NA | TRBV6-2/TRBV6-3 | TGTGCCAGCAGTTACGGGGGGACCCCTCAAGAGACCCAGTACTTC | CASSYGGTPQETQYF
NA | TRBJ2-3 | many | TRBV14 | TGTGCCAGCAGCCAAGTCAGAGATACGCAGTATTTT | CASSQVRDTQYF
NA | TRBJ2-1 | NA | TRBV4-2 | TGTGCCAGCAGCCAAGGAACGATGTTGTGGAAATCCTACAATGAGCAGTTCTTC | CASSQGTMLWKSYNEQFF